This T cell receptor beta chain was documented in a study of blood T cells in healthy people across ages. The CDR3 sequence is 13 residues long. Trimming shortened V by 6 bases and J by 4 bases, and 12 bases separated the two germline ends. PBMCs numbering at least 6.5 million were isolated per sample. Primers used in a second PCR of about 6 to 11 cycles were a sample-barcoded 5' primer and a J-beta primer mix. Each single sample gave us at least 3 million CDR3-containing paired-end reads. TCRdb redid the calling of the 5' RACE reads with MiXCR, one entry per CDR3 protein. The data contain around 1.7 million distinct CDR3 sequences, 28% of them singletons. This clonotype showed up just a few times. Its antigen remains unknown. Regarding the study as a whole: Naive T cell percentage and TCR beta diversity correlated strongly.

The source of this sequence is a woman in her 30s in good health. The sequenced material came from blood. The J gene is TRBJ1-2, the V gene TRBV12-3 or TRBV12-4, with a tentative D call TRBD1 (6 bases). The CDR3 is CASRPTTGYGYTF. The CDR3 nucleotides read TGTGCCAGCAGGCCCACGACAGGCTATGGCTACACCTTC.